This T cell receptor (beta chain) stems from a study of blood T cells in healthy people across ages (dated by TCRdb to about 2015). For context, the study as a whole: Template switching captured roughly one uniquely barcoded TCR beta cDNA molecule per two T cells in model experiments. Using deep sequencing normalized with unique cDNA molecular identifiers, the study measured how TCR beta repertoire diversity changes with age. Donors were grouped into four age groups: young (average roughly 17 years), middle-aged (over 35), aged (62) and long-lived (around 80). To avoid experimental bias, donors of different ages were distributed randomly across sequencing lanes. Using the same blood draw, the study looked at two additional independent replicas of 1 million unique cDNA reads for two donors, one aged 18 to 29 and the other aged 80 or older. Study-level results and caveats: Since profiling was done on bulk unsorted PBMCs, naive and antigen-experienced compartments could not be conclusively compared. Estimates of total diversity based on one million sequenced T cells were considered lower bounds and underestimates. Compared with the aged group, more naive CD4+ T cells, fewer expanded clones and increased TCR diversity were shown by the long-lived group, suggesting age selection. Because the CMV infection status of the donors was unknown, age-related changes in expanded clonotypes may potentially have been confounded. As age increased, observed TCR beta diversity per million T cells dropped in a roughly linear way, and a significant reduction was already evident by age around 41. A strong correlation was found between observed TCR beta diversity and the percentage of naive T cells measured by flow cytometry.

V is shortened by 1 base, J by 4 bases, and the region joining them spans 7 bases. CDR1 and CDR2 (SGHTA, FQGNSA) derive from the germline V gene. Spanning cysteine to phenylalanine, the CDR3 consists of 13 amino acids. Only the CDR3 portion is preserved as DNA: 39 bases, with reading frame beginning at the first base. Donors were roughly 40 systemically healthy Caucasian individuals from Russia aged roughly 6 to 100 years. Approximately 9 milliliters of peripheral blood were collected from each donor into EDTA-treated Vacutainer tubes. Ficoll-Paque density-gradient centrifugation was used to isolate PBMCs, with at least 7 million per sample. Trizol reagent was used to extract total RNA from PBMCs, with at least 5 micrograms per sample. For every donor, flow cytometry on a PBMC aliquot measured the percentage of naive CD45RAhigh/CD27high T cells. Concerning this clonotype: What this receptor recognizes is not known. Per-nucleotide qualities are absent, and no much larger clonotype sits a single base away.

The method behind the library was 5' RACE. A second roughly 6 to 12 cycle PCR used a sample-barcoded 5' primer and a J-beta primer mix. A template-switch 5' adaptor carrying 12 random nucleotides introduced a unique molecular identifier onto each TCR beta cDNA molecule. Each sample yielded at least 2.5 million CDR3-containing paired-end reads. All of the RNA was converted into first-strand cDNA using the Mint cDNA synthesis kit, with a TRBC-specific oligonucleotide serving as the primer. After uracil-DNA glycosylase treatment, a first 18-cycle PCR used universal primers M1SS and BC2_uni_R on all cDNA. The study's own analysis went as follows. Normalization of each sample was performed by random selection of 1 million high-quality reads, each carrying a distinct molecular identifier. Reads sharing molecular identifiers were discarded rather than binned into consensus sequences. CDR3 identification, clonotype clustering and error correction used MiTCR with a Q25 quality threshold and the strictest error-elimination algorithm. Lower-bound total TCR beta diversity was estimated with a nonparametric unseen species model using Euler transformation. Clones were called with MiXCR by TCRdb after fastp trimmed the public reads at Q25, and only in-frame beta chains were retained. Here each entry gathers all rows of one CDR3 protein and keeps the most common genes and DNA. TCRdb, not the original authors, processed these V and J calls. Present in this sample are 1.8 million or so distinct CDR3 sequences, 35% to 50% of which were seen just once. Roughly 24% of the sample is in the top ten clones.

The TCR was taken from a human donor in good health. Material: blood. This chain joins TRBV7-2 to TRBJ2-5; no D gene is confidently identified. The CDR3 has the sequence CASSLEILETQYF. The nucleotide sequence reads TGTGCCAGCAGCTTAGAGATATTAGAGACCCAGTACTTC.